This T cell receptor (beta chain) was identified in a study of blood T cell repertoires in COVID-19. Across the whole study: Sample material is recorded as cDNA or gDNA derived from T cells, B-cell-depleted T cells, or PBMCs.

Participant reports of clinical history set cohort assignment. Exposed participants came across a COVID-19 case within 2 weeks before study entry. CDR1 and CDR2 (germline): MDHEN, SYDVKM. The length of the CDR3 is 15 residues. V lost 7 bases and J 4 bases, leaving 20 bases between the germline ends. Authors' data handling: Reference gene primer amplification gave estimated nucleated cell counts. Generated by immunoSEQ multiplex PCR, the TCRdb table keeps only in-frame clones and is missing some. V, J and clone size are those of that table, while D and trimming were read from the DNA. The repertoire holds 400,000 to 500,000 clones, approximately 91% seen once, with 1.4% to 1.5% in the top ten.

This TCR was recovered from a woman between 18 and 29 years old who had been exposed to COVID-19. The V call is TRBV28, the J call TRBJ2-7; D perhaps matches TRBD2 (5 bases). Sequencing was performed on PBMCs or T cells enriched from blood (not recorded which). The CDR3 DNA sequence: TGTGCCAGCACTCCAAGCGGTAGGGCCCAATACGAGCAGTACTTC. Encoded protein: CASTPSGRAQYEQYF.